This T cell receptor (beta chain) was observed in a study of OX40 agonist ivuxolimab in advanced cancers. A note on the overall study: Ivuxolimab was a fully human IgG2 agonistic monoclonal antibody targeting the costimulatory receptor OX40 (CD134). Partial responses occurred in three dose-escalation patients: two with cutaneous melanoma and one with hepatocellular carcinoma. Intravenous ivuxolimab was administered to patients every 2 weeks at six dose levels: 0.01, 0.1, 0.3, 1.5, 3 and 10 mg/kg. The purpose of peripheral TCRbeta sequencing was to test whether ivuxolimab changed TCR sequence diversity and led to clonal T-cell expansion. Prior anti-PD-1, anti-PD-L1 or anti-CTLA-4 therapy was permitted, and about two fifths of dose-escalation patients had received checkpoint inhibitors. The paper reports the monotherapy dose-escalation portion (N ≈ 52 patients) of the phase I ivuxolimab trial. In the dose-escalation cohort, over 65% of patients were male, and the mean age was around 60 years, with a range of roughly 20 to 80. Of the approximately 50 dose-escalation patients, hepatocellular carcinoma was present in about 19, melanoma in roughly 15, renal cell carcinoma in 9 and head and neck cancer in 9.

The germline V gene sets CDR1 to SGHRS and CDR2 to YFSETQ. The CDR3 has 14 amino acids, counting the end cysteine and phenylalanine. The read is trimmed to its CDR3 DNA, 42 bases read in frame from base 1. At the junction V is shortened by 2 bases and J by 9 bases; bases outside the gene matches: 4. The trial excluded patients who had a history of autoimmune disease or who were on systemic immunosuppression. Peripheral blood for TCR sequencing was collected from all dose cohorts at baseline, on cycle 4 day 1, and on cycle 7 day 1. Samples came from an open-label, multicenter, first-in-human phase I dose-escalation trial of ivuxolimab. The trial enrolled adults with locally advanced or metastatic head and neck squamous cell, hepatocellular, melanoma or renal cell carcinoma. Before TCR sequencing, CD4+ T cells and CD8+ T cells were sorted from peripheral blood as separate populations. As for this clone: What antigen it recognizes has not been identified. Base quality data are lacking; no much larger clone is found one base away.

For sequencing of the TCRbeta CDR3 region, genomic DNA was extracted from the sorted cells. The immunoSEQ Assay was used for sequencing of TCRbeta CDR3 regions. TCRdb holds this immuneACCESS table with in-frame rearrangements only. Some clones are missing; in checked studies, unresolved V genes explain under half, and the rest has no known cause. This sample gives about 95,000 clones in total; 91% of them show up just once. The top ten constitute around 2.5% of the sample. On the study overall, not on this receptor specifically: After ivuxolimab, more expanded clones were found on average in CD8+ T cells than in CD4+ T cells. In the 0.1-3.0 mg/kg groups, partial responders had among the lowest normalized peripheral clonal expansion, particularly in CD8+ T cells. Low levels of normalized T-cell clonal expansion were also seen in some patients who did not respond. The antigen specificity of the peripheral T cells that underwent clonal expansion was not determined. At doses of 0.1 to 3.0 mg/kg, clonal expansion of both CD4+ and CD8+ blood T cells was observed from baseline to week 6.

The receptor's source is an adult with an advanced solid tumor such as melanoma, head and neck, liver or kidney cancer. The chain joins TRBV5-1 to TRBJ2-1; 11 central nucleotides agree with TRBD2. The sequences come from CD4+ or CD8+ T cells sorted from blood, collected in a trial of the OX40 agonist ivuxolimab. The DNA sequence is TGCGCCAGCAGCTTACGACTAGCGGGAATTGAGCAGTTCTTC. Translated, it gives CASSLRLAGIEQFF.